Below, 20 T cell receptor beta chains from the same sample are listed, as sequenced in a study of blood T cells in healthy people across ages. Sample-barcoded 5' priming and a J-beta primer mix drove a second PCR of about 7 to 11 cycles. Each CDR3 protein is one row after TCRdb ran MiXCR on the 5' RACE reads. In the table there are about 1.4 million distinct CDR3 sequences, roughly 64% of which are singletons. Specimen: blood. Receptors originate from a man younger than 35 in good health.

The V gene is TRBV15, the J gene TRBJ2-1, with D unclear. The CDR3 length is 12 residues. Germline lookup yields CDR1 LNHNV and CDR2 YYDKDF (reference sequence). The ends were cut back, 2 bases at V and 5 bases at J, with 4 bases in the middle. The CDR3 spells CATSRQNNEQFF. CDR3 nucleotide sequence: TGTGCCACCAGCAGACAGAACAATGAGCAGTTCTTC.

There are a few counts of this clonotype. V gene TRBV7-2 combines with J gene TRBJ2-4, with 7 bases fitting TRBD1. The J call may be in error: the DNA end matches TRBJ2-7 better. This CDR3 region has 14 residues. Per the germline V gene, CDR1 is SGHTA and CDR2 is FQGNSA. The CDR3 DNA sequence: TGTGCCAGCAGCTACAGGGACAGCATCGACGAGCAGTACTTC. As protein: CASSYRDSIDEQYF.

This clonotype was seen a handful of times. The chain couples TRBV28 to TRBJ2-7; no clear D gene. CDR3 size: 15 residues. The ends were cut back, 6 bases at V and 3 bases at J, with 18 bases in the middle. Germline V lookup: CDR1 MDHEN, CDR2 SYDVKM. CDR3 region: CASSYDSGLLYEQYF. The CDR3 DNA reads as TGTGCCAGCAGCTACGATTCGGGCCTCCTCTACGAGCAGTACTTC. The variable domain in full, with the rest retrieved from reference TRBV28 and TRBJ2-7, is DVKVTQSSRYLVKRTGEKVFLECVQDMDHENMFWYRQDPGLGLRLIYFSYDVKMKEKGDIPEGYSVSREKKERFSLILESASTNQTSMYLCASSYDSGLLYEQYFGPGTRLTVT.

The chain recombines TRBV19 with TRBJ2-1, with 7 bases identical to TRBD2. J gave up 8 bases and V 5 bases, and 12 bases lay outside the gene matches. The CDR3 spans 15 residues. CDR1 and CDR2 (germline): LNHDA, SQIVND (reference sequence). As DNA, the CDR3 is TGTGCCAGTAGTCCAATGGACGGGAGGACTGATGAGCAGTTCTTC. It encodes CASSPMDGRTDEQFF.

The rearrangement links TRBV2 to TRBJ1-4, with D hard to call. CDR3 length: 15 residues. V lost 8 bases to trimming and J lost 0 bases, with 13 bases between them. The germline CDR1 and CDR2 sequences are SNHLY and FYNNEI. CDR3 nucleotide sequence: TGTGCCAGCCATCTCACGGAGGCAACTAATGAAAAACTGTTTTTT. Translated: CASHLTEATNEKLFF.

The V gene is TRBV6-5, the J gene TRBJ2-6; weak D call: TRBD1 (5 bases). The germline V gene has CDR1 MNHEY and CDR2 SVGAGI. Trimming shortened V by 2 bases and J by 2 bases, and 7 bases separated the two germline ends. The CDR3 loop spans 15 amino acids. The CDR3 sequence is CASSYVRAGANVLTF. In nucleotides, the CDR3 is TGTGCCAGCAGTTACGTCAGGGCTGGGGCCAACGTCCTGACTTTC.

The gene calls are TRBV9 and TRBJ1-1; D is uncertain. CDR3 length: 12 residues. V was trimmed by 2 bases and J by 9 bases, leaving 11 bases between them. CDR1 and CDR2 (germline): SGDLS, YYNGEE. CDR3 nucleotides: TGTGCCAGCAGCGTCAGAAATCCTAAAGCTTTCTTT. It encodes CASSVRNPKAFF. Combining the CDR3 with reference TRBV9 and TRBJ1-1 gives the whole variable domain DSGVTQTPKHLITATGQRVTLRCSPRSGDLSVYWYQQSLDQGLQFLIQYYNGEERAKGNILERFSAQQFPDLHSELNLSSLELGDSALYFCASSVRNPKAFFGQGTRLTVV.

The CDR3 DNA is TGTGCCAGCAGCGTAGGTCAGGCTAGCGGGGTTGATACGCAGTATTTT. Protein product: CASSVGQASGVDTQYF. The rearrangement uses TRBV9 and TRBJ2-3; 9 nucleotides line up with TRBD2. The CDR3 contains 16 residues. Germline V gives CDR1 SGDLS, CDR2 YYNGEE. The junction had 8 bases not matched to a gene; V was cut back by 0 bases and J by 6 bases.

J is TRBJ1-2 and V is TRBV5-6; 7 bases map to TRBD1. This CDR3 comprises 14 residues. J gave up 3 bases and V 1 base, and 3 bases lay outside the gene matches. Germline loops: CDR1 SGHDT, CDR2 YYEEEE. CDR3 sequence: CASSLTGADYGYTF. CDR3 nucleotides: TGTGCCAGCAGCTTGACAGGGGCTGACTATGGCTACACCTTC.

This chain connects TRBV12-3 or TRBV12-4 to TRBJ2-7; 7 bases match TRBD2. With V trimmed by 2 bases and J by 9 bases, 7 bases remained unmatched. This CDR3 contains 13 residues. The CDR3 bases are TGTGCCAGCAGTTTAAAGAAGGGACTACCGCAGTACTTC. Its translation: CASSLKKGLPQYF.

This chain links TRBV2 with TRBJ2-7; 7 bases align to TRBD1. Germline lookup yields CDR1 SNHLY and CDR2 FYNNEI. The CDR3 totals 14 residues. Trimming removed 6 bases from V and 3 bases from J; junction bases left unmatched: 8. CDR3 in amino acids: CASRRDSALYEQYF. Here the CDR3 DNA reads TGTGCCAGCAGGAGGGACAGCGCTCTCTACGAGCAGTACTTC.

This rearrangement joins TRBV20-1 to TRBJ2-1; D uncertain. V was cut by 1 base and J by 5 bases, with 15 bases left in between. CDR3 length: 15 residues. CDR1 and CDR2 (germline): DFQATT, SNEGSKA (reference sequence). The CDR3 nucleotides are TGCAGTGCTAGAGTCTCTGGTAGCTGGGACAATGAGCAGTTCTTC. Amino acids: CSARVSGSWDNEQFF.

The chain recombines TRBV27 with TRBJ2-3; TRBD2 matches 8 bases. The V gene end was trimmed by 4 bases and the J gene end by 6 bases; junction bases not matched to a gene: 18. Germline loops: CDR1 MNHEY, CDR2 SMNVEV (reference sequence). This CDR3 comprises 18 residues. CDR3 in amino acids: CASSSRAGVAGRLDTQYF. The CDR3 bases are TGTGCCAGCAGTTCCCGCGCGGGAGTAGCGGGGAGGTTGGATACGCAGTATTTT.

This clonotype was found a few times. CDR3 protein: CASKRVDGSFETQYF. In DNA form, the CDR3 reads TGTGCCAGCAAGCGAGTTGATGGATCATTCGAGACCCAGTACTTC. The V call is TRBV5-5, the J call TRBJ2-5; D gene uncertain. Per germline, CDR1 SGHKS and CDR2 YYEKEE (reference sequence). V was shortened by 6 bases and J by 5 bases, with 20 bases between the two germline ends. CDR3 size: 15 residues.

The chain recombines TRBV4-3 with TRBJ2-7; D call uncertain. Germline V gene lookup returns CDR1 LGHNA and CDR2 YSLEER. The germline V and J ends were trimmed by 6 bases and 2 bases, with 14 bases remaining between them. The CDR3 is made up of 14 amino acids. The CDR3 bases are TGCGCCAGCAGTGTCGGACGTCAGGCCTACGAGCAGTACTTC. This gives the protein CASSVGRQAYEQYF.

The chain combines TRBV6-1 with TRBJ1-5; 7 bases fit TRBD1. The CDR3 runs 16 residues. Trimming at V came to 2 bases and at J to 9 bases, leaving 13 bases not matched to a gene. The V gene's germline CDR1 is MNHNS and CDR2 SASEGT. CDR3 in DNA: TGTGCCAGCAGTGAACCTACAGGGGCTTATGGGGGGCCCCAGCATTTT. Translating it yields CASSEPTGAYGGPQHF.

The chain combines TRBV6-2 or TRBV6-3 with TRBJ2-7; D may be TRBD2 (5 bases). CDR1 and CDR2 from the germline V gene are MNHEY and SVGEGT. This CDR3 contains 12 residues. V was pared by 8 bases and J by 4 bases, with 12 bases between. CDR3 residues: CASEGMGYEQYF. Here the CDR3 DNA reads TGTGCCAGCGAGGGAATGGGGTACGAGCAGTACTTC.

CDR3 protein: CSAPGGGLLVNTEAFF. The CDR3 bases are TGCAGTGCCCCCGGGGGGGGGCTGTTAGTGAACACTGAAGCTTTCTTT. The V and J genes are TRBV20-1 and TRBJ1-1, with a tentative D call TRBD1 (6 bases). The CDR3 runs to 16 residues. CDR1 is DFQATT, CDR2 SNEGSKA, per germline (reference sequence). V lost 6 bases to trimming and J lost 0 bases, with 20 bases between them.

This clonotype has at least ten counts. The V gene is TRBV10-3, the J gene TRBJ2-5, with a possible D match to TRBD1 (6 bases). In germline, CDR1 is ENHRY, CDR2 SYGVKD. Deletions cut 6 bases from V and 3 bases from J, with 11 bases between. The CDR3 covers 13 residues. The CDR3 reads CAIRPTGEETQYF. The DNA for the CDR3 is TGTGCCATCAGACCGACAGGAGAAGAGACCCAGTACTTC.

There are a few counts of this clonotype. J is TRBJ2-5 and V is TRBV2; D not certain. CDR1 is SNHLY and CDR2 is FYNNEI in the germline V gene. Trimming removed 6 bases from V and 11 bases from J, with 13 bases in between. The CDR3 is made up of 11 amino acids. The DNA of the CDR3 is TGTGCCAGCAGCCCCCTCCAAAGGCAGTACTTC. This codes for CASSPLQRQYF.